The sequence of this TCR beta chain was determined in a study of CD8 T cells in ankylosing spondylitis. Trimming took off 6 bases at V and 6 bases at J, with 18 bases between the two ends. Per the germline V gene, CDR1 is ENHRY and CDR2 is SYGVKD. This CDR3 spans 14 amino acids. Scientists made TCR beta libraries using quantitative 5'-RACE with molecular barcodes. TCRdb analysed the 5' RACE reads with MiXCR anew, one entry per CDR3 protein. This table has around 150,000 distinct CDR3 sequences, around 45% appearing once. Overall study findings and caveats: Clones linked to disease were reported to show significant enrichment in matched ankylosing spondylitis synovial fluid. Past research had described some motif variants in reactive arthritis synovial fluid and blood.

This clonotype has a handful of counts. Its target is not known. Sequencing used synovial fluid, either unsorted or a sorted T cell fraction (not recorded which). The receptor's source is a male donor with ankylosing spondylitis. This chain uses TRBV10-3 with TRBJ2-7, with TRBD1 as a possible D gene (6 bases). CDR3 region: CAIRETGNIFEQYF. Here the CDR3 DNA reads TGTGCCATCAGGGAAACAGGGAACATTTTCGAGCAGTACTTC.